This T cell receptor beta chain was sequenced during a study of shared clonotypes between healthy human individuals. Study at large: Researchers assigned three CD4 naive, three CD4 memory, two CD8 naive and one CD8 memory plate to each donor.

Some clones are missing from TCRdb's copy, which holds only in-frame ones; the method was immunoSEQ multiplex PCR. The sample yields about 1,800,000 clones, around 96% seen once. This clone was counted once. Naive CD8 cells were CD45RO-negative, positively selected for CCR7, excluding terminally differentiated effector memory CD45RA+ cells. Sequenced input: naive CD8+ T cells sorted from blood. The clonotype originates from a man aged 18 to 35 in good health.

The DNA for the CDR3 is TGTGCCAGCAGTGAAGATCTGGGGAGGGACACTGAAGCTTTCTTT. Encoded protein: CASSEDLGRDTEAFF. The chain joins TRBV6-1 to TRBJ1-1, with D unclear. The CDR3 consists of 15 residues. V was pared by 1 base and J by 3 bases, with 12 bases between. The germline CDR1 and CDR2 sequences are MNHNS and SASEGT.